The 24 T cell receptor beta chains below all came from one sample that was sequenced in a study of molecular identifiers for immune sequencing clone quantification listed by TCRdb under 2018. The method was PCR. For sequencing, an Illumina HiSeq 4000 was employed. TCRdb reworked the public reads: Q25 trimming with fastp, MiXCR clone assembly, productive beta chains retained. Rows merge per CDR3 protein into single entries with the most common DNA and genes. The sample includes around 86,000 distinct CDR3 sequences, with under 20% observed a single time. The ten biggest clones cover roughly 0.85% of the sample. The sample was naive CD8+ T cells from blood, with Jurkat cell RNA spiked in. The cell subset or site label here, explained by the study, means: FACS-sorted CD8+CD4-CCR7+CD45RA+ naive T cells. The receptors originated from a human donor in good health. Some libraries in this study had Jurkat cell RNA spiked in.

This clonotype was counted at least ten times. The genes are TRBV13 and TRBJ2-5; 8 bases are a match to TRBD2. Looked up from germline, CDR1 is PRHDT and CDR2 is FYEKMQ (reference sequence). The trim removed 0 bases at V and 2 bases at J, leaving 5 bases unmatched. CDR3 length equals 16 residues. CDR3: CASSLGLAGKQETQYF. The CDR3 DNA follows: TGTGCCAGCAGCTTAGGCCTAGCGGGCAAGCAAGAGACCCAGTACTTC.

This clonotype was seen a few times. V is TRBV19 and J is TRBJ2-3; D may be TRBD2 (6 bases). With 1 base removed from V and 1 base from J, the gap between germline ends came to 12 bases. The V gene's germline CDR1 is LNHDA and CDR2 SQIVND (reference sequence). The CDR3 has 16 amino acids. The CDR3 sequence is CASSIVGGVGTDTQYF. As DNA, the CDR3 is TGTGCCAGTAGTATAGTCGGGGGAGTGGGCACAGATACGCAGTATTTT.

This clonotype has at least ten counts. This chain joins TRBV7-9 and TRBJ2-2; D gene uncertain. Trimming stripped 7 bases from V and 7 bases from J, with 7 bases between. Germline V lookup: CDR1 SEHNR, CDR2 FQNEAQ (reference sequence). The CDR3 length is 11 residues. The CDR3 DNA reads as TGTGCCAGCAATCTTGGCGGGGAGCTGTTTTTT. Protein sequence: CASNLGGELFF.

This clonotype has at least ten counts. The V and J genes are TRBV10-3 and TRBJ2-1, with D tentatively TRBD1 (5 bases). The germline gives CDR1 ENHRY, CDR2 SYGVKD. The V end lost 0 bases, the J end lost 6 bases, and 15 bases lay between the germline ends. The CDR3 loop spans 16 amino acids. The CDR3 DNA is TGTGCCATCAGTGAGTCGGTAGGGGTAGCTTTCAATGAGCAGTTCTTC. It specifies CAISESVGVAFNEQFF.

Comments on this clonotype: One base away lies a much larger clone, so this may be a sequencing read error. The genes are TRBV12-3 or TRBV12-4 and TRBJ2-7; the match to TRBD2 covers 7 bases. V lost 8 bases, J lost 2 bases, and 12 bases stayed unmatched. The length of the CDR3 is 15 residues. The chain's CDR3 is CASGSGGEDTYEQYF. The CDR3 DNA reads TGTGCCAGCGGGTCTGGGGGGGAGGACACCTACGAGCAGTACTTC.

There are many counts of this clonotype. The chain uses TRBV14 and TRBJ2-7; no firm D call. V was cut by 0 bases and J by 0 bases, with 12 bases left in between. Per the germline V gene, CDR1 is SGHDN and CDR2 is FVKESK. CDR3 length: 16 amino acids. The CDR3 DNA follows: TGTGCCAGCAGCCAAGATCCCGCGTCTAGCTCCTACGAGCAGTACTTC. Protein product: CASSQDPASSSYEQYF.

A remark on this clonotype: This sequence may be a read error, since a much larger clone differs from it by one base. J is TRBJ1-1 and V is TRBV20-1; the D gene is possibly TRBD1 (5 bases). Per the germline V gene, CDR1 is DFQATT and CDR2 is SNEGSKA (reference sequence). The CDR3 has 13 residues. Here the CDR3 reads CSARDEGNAEAFF. The CDR3 nucleotides read TGCAGTGCTAGAGATGAGGGGAACGCTGAAGCTTTCTTT.

The sample holds many counts of this clonotype. The chain joins TRBV7-9 to TRBJ2-5; TRBD2 matches 11 bases. J lost 3 bases, V lost 5 bases, and 8 bases had no gene match. CDR1 and CDR2 from the germline V gene are SEHNR and FQNEAQ (reference sequence). This CDR3 has 16 amino acids. CDR3 coding DNA: TGTGCCAGCAGCACTCACGTAGCGGGAGGGGAAGAGACCCAGTACTTC. Translating gives CASSTHVAGGEETQYF.

This clonotype was counted a few times. V and J are TRBV6-2 or TRBV6-3 and TRBJ2-3; a weak D match, TRBD2 (5 bases). V lost 0 bases and J 0 bases, leaving 22 bases between the germline ends. The CDR3 is made up of 20 amino acids. The germline CDR1 and CDR2 sequences are MNHEY and SVGEGT. DNA of the CDR3: TGTGCCAGCAGTTACTCTTTAGCCCCTACGACCAGCGGTAGCACAGATACGCAGTATTTT. Its translation is CASSYSLAPTTSGSTDTQYF.

Points on this clonotype: A much bigger clone sits one base away, suggesting this may be a read error. CDR3 sequence (DNA): TGTGCCAGCAGTTCTCGCCTAAGCACTGAAGCTTTCTTT. Protein: CASSSRLSTEAFF. V usage is TRBV27 and J usage is TRBJ1-1; the D is unclear. CDR3 length: 13 amino acids. Germline CDR1 and CDR2: MNHEY and SMNVEV (reference sequence). V shed 4 bases and J shed 4 bases, with 10 bases lying between them.

This clonotype was recorded at least ten times. J is TRBJ2-7 and V is TRBV27, with TRBD2 matching 7 bases. Per germline, CDR1 MNHEY and CDR2 SMNVEV (reference sequence). Germline trimming cut 2 bases from V and 5 bases from J; bases unmatched to any gene: 6. This CDR3 comprises 14 residues. CDR3 amino acids: CASSLGGGGHEQYF. The CDR3 DNA is TGTGCCAGCAGTTTAGGGGGGGGAGGACACGAGCAGTACTTC.

Worth noting for this clonotype: A much larger clone differs by one base, so this may be a read error. This chain connects TRBV30 to TRBJ1-1, with D perhaps TRBD1 (6 bases). Trimming cost V 5 bases and J 9 bases, with 19 bases left between them. Germline-derived CDR1 and CDR2 are GTSNPN and SVGIG (reference sequence). This CDR3 spans 13 amino acids. CDR3 sequence: CAWGSGGGFKAFF. The CDR3 bases are TGTGCCTGGGGTTCTGGAGGGGGTTTTAAAGCTTTCTTT.

This clonotype was detected many times. V is TRBV6-5 and J is TRBJ2-7, with 7 bases identical to TRBD2. The junction had 7 bases not matched to a gene; V was cut back by 5 bases and J by 6 bases. The CDR3 loop spans 13 amino acids. CDR1 and CDR2 (germline): MNHEY, SVGAGI. CDR3 sequence reads: CASSPQERGEQYF. The CDR3 nucleotides read TGTGCCAGCAGTCCCCAGGAGCGGGGCGAGCAGTACTTC.

This clonotype was observed at least ten times. The V and J genes are TRBV3-1 and TRBJ1-2; 9 nucleotides match TRBD1. CDR3 length: 15 amino acids. V was clipped by 1 base and J by 8 bases; unmatched bases: 8. Germline V gene sequence: CDR1 LGHDT, CDR2 YNNKEL (reference sequence). The CDR3 DNA sequence: TGTGCCAGCAGCCAAGTTACAGGGGGCGCTGAGGGCTACACCTTC. Its protein product is CASSQVTGGAEGYTF.

This clonotype was counted many times. The J gene is TRBJ2-7, the V gene TRBV6-1; 9 bases align to TRBD2. The CDR3 is 13 residues long. The germline gives CDR1 MNHNS, CDR2 SASEGT. V shed 6 bases, J shed 5 bases, and the junction held 5 bases outside the gene matches. CDR3 sequence: CASSLIAGDEQYF. The CDR3 DNA reads TGTGCCAGCAGCCTAATAGCGGGAGACGAGCAGTACTTC.

The chain recombines TRBV5-6 with TRBJ1-5; D uncertain. This CDR3 region has 14 residues. Per germline, CDR1 SGHDT and CDR2 YYEEEE. V was pared by 1 base and J by 2 bases, with 7 bases between. CDR3 residues: CASSLFRGNQPQHF. The DNA for the CDR3 is TGTGCCAGCAGCTTGTTTCGTGGCAATCAGCCCCAGCATTTT.

Ten or more counts support this clonotype. V gene TRBV7-2 combines with J gene TRBJ2-1, with D tentatively TRBD1 (6 bases). Trimming took off 4 bases at V and 4 bases at J, with 14 bases between the two ends. Germline loops: CDR1 SGHTA, CDR2 FQGNSA. The CDR3 is 15 amino acids. This chain's CDR3 is CASSSGRGQYNEQFF. In DNA form, the CDR3 reads TGTGCCAGCAGCTCGGGTCGAGGACAGTACAATGAGCAGTTCTTC. Filled out from reference TRBV7-2 and TRBJ2-1, the complete variable domain reads GAGVSQSPSNKVTEKGKDVELRCDPISGHTALYWYRQSLGQGLEFLIYFQGNSAPDKSGLPSDRFSAERTGGSVSTLTIQRTQQEDSAVYLCASSSGRGQYNEQFFGPGTRLTVL.

This clonotype was seen at least ten times. This chain joins TRBV7-7 and TRBJ2-3; TRBD2 matches 8 bases. Germline CDR1 is SSHAT and CDR2 is FNYEAQ (reference sequence). This CDR3 is 15 amino acids long. V shed 4 bases, J shed 1 base, and the junction held 4 bases outside the gene matches. The CDR3 loop is CASSSGLAGTDTQYF. CDR3 DNA sequence: TGTGCCAGCAGCTCCGGACTAGCTGGCACAGATACGCAGTATTTT.

This clonotype was observed many times. J is TRBJ2-2 and V is TRBV7-9; the match to TRBD1 covers 7 bases. CDR3 length: 16 amino acids. V trimming: 4 bases; J trimming: 4 bases; junction bases outside the gene matches: 9. Germline V gene data show CDR1 as SEHNR and CDR2 as FQNEAQ (reference sequence). The CDR3 region is CASSSPIDRVTGELFF. CDR3 sequence (DNA): TGTGCCAGCAGCTCACCGATTGACAGGGTCACCGGGGAGCTGTTTTTT.

This clonotype was seen repeatedly, ten times or more. The V and J genes are TRBV4-3 and TRBJ2-7, with 8 bases fitting TRBD1. With V trimmed by 0 bases and J by 3 bases, 4 bases remained unmatched. The germline CDR1 and CDR2 sequences are LGHNA and YSLEER. This CDR3 contains 15 residues. The CDR3 nucleotides read TGCGCCAGCAGCCAAGATTCCGGGACAGGCTACGAGCAGTACTTC. It yields the protein CASSQDSGTGYEQYF.

Ten or more counts support this clonotype. The rearrangement joins TRBV2 to TRBJ1-5; 7 bases are shared with TRBD1. Germline loops: CDR1 SNHLY, CDR2 FYNNEI. The CDR3 runs 14 residues. J lost 10 bases, V lost 8 bases, and 14 bases had no gene match. The CDR3 loop is CASGTGTALSPQHF. CDR3 sequence (DNA): TGTGCCAGCGGGACCGGGACAGCTTTATCCCCCCAGCATTTT.

This clonotype has at least ten counts. The chain joins TRBV7-6 to TRBJ2-5, with D possibly being TRBD2 (5 bases). Germline CDR1 is SGHVS and CDR2 is FNYEAQ. V lost 5 bases and J lost 2, with 15 bases in between. This CDR3 comprises 15 residues. The CDR3: CASSTRVLVQETQYF. For the CDR3, the DNA is TGTGCCAGCAGCACCCGGGTACTAGTTCAAGAGACCCAGTACTTC.

This clonotype showed up many times. V usage is TRBV6-5 and J usage is TRBJ2-1, with 9 bases that match TRBD2. After removal of 4 bases from V and 3 bases from J, the junction contained 4 bases not matched to a gene. Germline assignment: CDR1 MNHEY and CDR2 SVGAGI. The CDR3 contains 15 residues. The CDR3 sequence is CASSSGSGSYNEQFF. DNA for the CDR3: TGTGCCAGCAGTTCGGGTAGCGGGAGCTACAATGAGCAGTTCTTC.

This clonotype showed up many times. The genes are TRBV29-1 and TRBJ2-1, with TRBD2 matching 12 bases. Germline lookup yields CDR1 SQVTM and CDR2 ANQGSEA. V lost 0 bases and J lost 6; bases outside the gene matches: 6. The CDR3 runs 16 residues. The CDR3 DNA reads as TGCAGCGTTGAAGATAGTCTAGCGGGAGGGCTCAATGAGCAGTTCTTC. Protein: CSVEDSLAGGLNEQFF.